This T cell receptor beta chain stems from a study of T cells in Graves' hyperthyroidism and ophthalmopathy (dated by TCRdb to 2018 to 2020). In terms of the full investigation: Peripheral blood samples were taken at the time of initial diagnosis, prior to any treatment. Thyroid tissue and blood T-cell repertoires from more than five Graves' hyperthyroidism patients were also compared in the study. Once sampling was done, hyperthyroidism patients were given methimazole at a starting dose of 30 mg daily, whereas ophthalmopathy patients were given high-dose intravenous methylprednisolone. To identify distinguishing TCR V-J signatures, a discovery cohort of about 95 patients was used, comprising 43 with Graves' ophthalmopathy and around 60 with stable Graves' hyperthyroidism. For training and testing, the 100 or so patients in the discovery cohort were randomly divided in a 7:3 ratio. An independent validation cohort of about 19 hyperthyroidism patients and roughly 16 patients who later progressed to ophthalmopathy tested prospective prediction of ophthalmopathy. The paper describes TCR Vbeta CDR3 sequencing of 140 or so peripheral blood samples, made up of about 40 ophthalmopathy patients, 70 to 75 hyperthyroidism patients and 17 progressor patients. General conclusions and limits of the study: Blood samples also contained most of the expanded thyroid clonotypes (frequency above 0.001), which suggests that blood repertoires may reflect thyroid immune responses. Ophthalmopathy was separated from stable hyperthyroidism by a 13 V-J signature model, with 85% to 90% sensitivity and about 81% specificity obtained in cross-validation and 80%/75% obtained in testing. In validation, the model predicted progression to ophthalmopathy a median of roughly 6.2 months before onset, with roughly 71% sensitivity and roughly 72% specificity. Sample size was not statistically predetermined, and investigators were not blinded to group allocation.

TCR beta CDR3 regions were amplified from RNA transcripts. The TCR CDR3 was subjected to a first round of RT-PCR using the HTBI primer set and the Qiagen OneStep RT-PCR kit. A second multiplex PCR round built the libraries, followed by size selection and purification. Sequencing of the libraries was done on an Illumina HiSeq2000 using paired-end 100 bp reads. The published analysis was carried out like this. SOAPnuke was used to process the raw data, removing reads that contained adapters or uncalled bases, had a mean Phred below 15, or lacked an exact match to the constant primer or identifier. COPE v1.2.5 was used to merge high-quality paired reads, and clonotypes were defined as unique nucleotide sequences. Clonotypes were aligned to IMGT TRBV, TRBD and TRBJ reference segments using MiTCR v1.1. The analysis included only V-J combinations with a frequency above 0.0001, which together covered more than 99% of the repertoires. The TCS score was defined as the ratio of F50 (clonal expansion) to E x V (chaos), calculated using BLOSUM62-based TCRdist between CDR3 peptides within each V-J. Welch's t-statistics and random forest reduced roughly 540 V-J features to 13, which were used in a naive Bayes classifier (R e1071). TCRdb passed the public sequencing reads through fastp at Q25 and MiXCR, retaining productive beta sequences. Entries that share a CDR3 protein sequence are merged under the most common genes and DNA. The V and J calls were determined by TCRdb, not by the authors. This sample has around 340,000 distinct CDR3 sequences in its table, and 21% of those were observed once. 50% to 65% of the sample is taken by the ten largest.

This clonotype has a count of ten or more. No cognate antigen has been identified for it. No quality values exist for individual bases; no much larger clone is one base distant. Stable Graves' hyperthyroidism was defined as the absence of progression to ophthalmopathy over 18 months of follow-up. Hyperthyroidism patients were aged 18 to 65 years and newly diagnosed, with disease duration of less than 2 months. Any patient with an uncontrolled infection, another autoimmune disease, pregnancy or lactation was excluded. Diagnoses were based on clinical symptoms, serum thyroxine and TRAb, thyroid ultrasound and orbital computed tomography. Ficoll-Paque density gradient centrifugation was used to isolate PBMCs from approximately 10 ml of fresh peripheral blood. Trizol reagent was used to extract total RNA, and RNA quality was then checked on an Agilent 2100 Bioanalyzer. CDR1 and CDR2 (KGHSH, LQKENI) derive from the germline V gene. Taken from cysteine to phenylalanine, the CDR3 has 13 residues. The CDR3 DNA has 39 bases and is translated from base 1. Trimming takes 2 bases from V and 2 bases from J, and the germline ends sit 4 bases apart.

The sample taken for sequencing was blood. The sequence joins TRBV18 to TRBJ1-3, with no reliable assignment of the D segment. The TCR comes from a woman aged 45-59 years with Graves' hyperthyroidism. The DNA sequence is TGTGCCAGCTCACCAGGGGCTGGAAACACCATATATTTT. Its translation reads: CASSPGAGNTIYF.